These 12 T cell receptor beta chains came from one sample sequenced in a study of T cell changes during pregnancy in multiple sclerosis. Clones were sequenced by immunoSEQ multiplex PCR, and TCRdb holds only the in-frame ones, with some missing. This sample yields fewer than 95,000 clones, of which around 93% are seen a single time; 2% to 2.5% belongs to the top ten. The sample here was peripheral blood, taken in the third trimester of pregnancy. These receptors came from a female donor with multiple sclerosis, enrolled in a pregnancy study.

V gene TRBV14 combines with J gene TRBJ2-5; weak D call: TRBD2 (6 bases). This CDR3 contains 18 residues. Trimming left V 1 base short and J 5 bases short, with 23 bases between. The V gene's germline CDR1 is SGHDN and CDR2 FVKESK. The DNA for the CDR3 is TGTGCCAGCAGCCAAGTGGATACTTGGGGGGTCAGGGAGGAGACCCAGTACTTC. Translated, it gives CASSQVDTWGVREETQYF.

This chain uses TRBV19 with TRBJ1-4, with D perhaps matching TRBD1 (5 bases). V lost 0 bases, J lost 8 bases, and 10 bases lay in between. The CDR3 spans 14 residues. Per germline, CDR1 LNHDA and CDR2 SQIVND (reference sequence). CDR3 residues: CASSIETVGEKLFF. The CDR3 bases are TGTGCCAGTAGTATAGAGACAGTCGGCGAAAAACTGTTTTTT.

This rearrangement joins TRBV6-4 to TRBJ1-1; 9 bases line up with TRBD1. Germline-derived CDR1 and CDR2 are MRHNA and SNTAGT. There are 14 residues in the CDR3. The V segment lost 5 bases and the J segment 6 bases; nucleotides outside the gene matches: 7. CDR3 residues: CASSTTGGASEAFF. The CDR3 DNA follows: TGTGCCAGCAGTACTACAGGGGGCGCATCTGAAGCTTTCTTT.

The rearrangement links TRBV2 to TRBJ1-5; D might be TRBD1 (5 bases). The CDR3 contains 13 residues. The germline V gene encodes CDR1 SNHLY and CDR2 FYNNEI. V was cut by 8 bases and J by 2 bases, with 10 bases left in between. The DNA for the CDR3 is TGTGCCAGCGGGCGGGGGGGCAATCAGCCCCAGCATTTT. This gives the protein CASGRGGNQPQHF.

The V and J genes are TRBV6-5 and TRBJ1-3; 9 nucleotides match TRBD1. Germline loops: CDR1 MNHEY, CDR2 SVGAGI. This CDR3 region has 15 residues. Germline trimming cut 5 bases from V and 8 bases from J; bases unmatched to any gene: 10. The CDR3 sequence is CASSPSRDRAYTIYF. As DNA, the CDR3 is TGTGCCAGCAGTCCTTCCCGGGACAGGGCGTACACCATATATTTT.

V is TRBV27 and J is TRBJ2-3; 8 bases match TRBD2. The CDR3 loop spans 15 amino acids. With 3 bases clipped from V and 5 bases from J, the junction kept 7 bases outside the gene matches. Germline V gene sequence: CDR1 MNHEY, CDR2 SMNVEV (reference sequence). As DNA, the CDR3 is TGTGCCAGCAGTTTCGTCACTAGCGGACGAGATACGCAGTATTTT. Protein product: CASSFVTSGRDTQYF.

As regards this clone: Compared with germline, one end of the junction differs, possibly owing to a read error. V and J are TRBV7-8 and TRBJ2-3, with a possible D match to TRBD2 (7 bases). This CDR3 has 15 residues. Germline lookup yields CDR1 SGHVS and CDR2 FQNEAQ. The chain's CDR3 is CASELGGRGTDTQYF. The CDR3 DNA is TGTGCCAGCGAACTCGGGGGGCGGGGCACTGATACGCAGTATTTT.

This chain joins TRBV2 and TRBJ1-2, with D maybe TRBD1 (6 bases). From germline, CDR1 is SNHLY and CDR2 FYNNEI. The CDR3 has 15 amino acids. Deletions cut 6 bases from V and 7 bases from J, with 21 bases between. For the CDR3, the DNA is TGTGCCAGCAGACCCCGGGGGGGCCAGCCCAGTGGCTACACCTTC. Its protein is CASRPRGGQPSGYTF.

The chain couples TRBV7-8 to TRBJ1-2; no reliable D call. This CDR3 contains 16 residues. The germline V and J ends were trimmed by 0 bases and 0 bases, with 11 bases remaining between them. In germline, CDR1 is SGHVS, CDR2 FQNEAQ. This chain's CDR3 is CASSLAMWGANYGYTF. For the CDR3, the DNA is TGTGCCAGCAGCTTAGCGATGTGGGGAGCTAACTATGGCTACACCTTC.

The chain links TRBV7-6 to TRBJ2-2, with 8 bases aligning to TRBD2. Germline V CDR1 and CDR2: SGHVS, FNYEAQ. J lost 1 base, V lost 2 bases, and 3 bases had no gene match. The CDR3 covers 16 residues. The CDR3 spells CASSLLTSGNTGELFF. The CDR3 DNA reads as TGTGCCAGCAGCTTACTAACTAGCGGGAACACCGGGGAGCTGTTTTTT.

The rearrangement joins TRBV28 to TRBJ1-4; 8 bases agree with TRBD1. From germline, CDR1 is MDHEN and CDR2 SYDVKM. The CDR3 runs 11 residues. The CDR3 nucleotides read TGTGGGACAGGGATGAGTGAAAAACTGTTTTTT. This gives the protein CGTGMSEKLFF.

This clone was detected once. The CDR3 DNA follows: TGTGCCATCAGGGGGGTTTGGGCGGGAGCCCTCGAGCAGTACTTC. Protein product: CAIRGVWAGALEQYF. The chain links TRBV10-3 to TRBJ2-7; TRBD2 aligns across 7 bases. CDR3 size: 15 residues. The V gene's germline CDR1 is ENHRY and CDR2 SYGVKD. V trimming: 6 bases; J trimming: 6 bases; junction bases outside the gene matches: 14.